These 21 T cell receptor beta chains were all obtained from the same sample, sequenced in a study of blood T cell repertoires in COVID-19. The repertoire was sequenced with immunoSEQ multiplex PCR; TCRdb's copy has only in-frame clones and lacks some. The repertoire consists of just under 40,000 clones, with over 85% occurring once and the leading ten covering around 4%. The specimen was peripheral blood. The receptors here all came from a human donor with active COVID-19. The donor label of this sample is uncertain.

V and J are TRBV29-1 and TRBJ1-4; D remains unclear. The CDR3 spans 13 residues. The ends were cut back, 4 bases at V and 0 bases at J, with 6 bases in the middle. Germline V gene sequence: CDR1 SQVTM, CDR2 ANQGSEA. The CDR3 DNA reads as TGCAGCGTTGCAGGCGCAACTAATGAAAAACTGTTTTTT. It codes for CSVAGATNEKLFF.

The V and J genes are TRBV10-3 and TRBJ1-1, with 9 bases aligning to TRBD1. The CDR3 extends over 13 amino acids. Trimming at V came to 6 bases and at J to 3 bases, leaving 2 bases not matched to a gene. Germline CDR1 reads ENHRY; CDR2 reads SYGVKD. The CDR3 here is CAISRQGDTEAFF. The CDR3 nucleotides are TGTGCCATCAGCCGACAGGGGGACACTGAAGCTTTCTTT.

The chain joins TRBV10-2 to TRBJ2-3; 11 nucleotides line up with TRBD2. Trimming at V came to 7 bases and at J to 3 bases, leaving 6 bases not matched to a gene. The CDR3 is 15 residues long. Germline V gives CDR1 WSHSY, CDR2 SAAADI. CDR3 sequence (DNA): TGCGCCAGCAACCCATCTAGCGGGAGGACAGATACGCAGTATTTT. It specifies CASNPSSGRTDTQYF.

The V gene is TRBV7-6, the J gene TRBJ2-7, with 8 bases aligning to TRBD1. J lost 5 bases, V lost 1 base, and 7 bases had no gene match. The CDR3 sequence is 15 residues long. The germline V gene has CDR1 SGHVS and CDR2 FNYEAQ. The CDR3 DNA reads TGTGCCAGCAGCTTAGACACAGGGGGGCTCAACGAGCAGTACTTC. Residues: CASSLDTGGLNEQYF.

The V gene is TRBV5-1, the J gene TRBJ2-2; 10 bases are a match to TRBD1. The junction had 6 bases not matched to a gene; V was cut back by 4 bases and J by 6 bases. Germline V gene data show CDR1 as SGHRS and CDR2 as YFSETQ. The CDR3 totals 15 residues. This chain's CDR3 is CASSLRQGAAGELFF. In DNA, the CDR3 is TGCGCCAGCAGCCTACGACAGGGGGCGGCCGGGGAGCTGTTTTTT.

The chain uses TRBV6-5 and TRBJ2-7; D unresolved. Per germline, CDR1 MNHEY and CDR2 SVGAGI. The ends were cut back, 6 bases at V and 6 bases at J, with 18 bases in the middle. The CDR3 is 14 residues long. The CDR3 spells CASSLDPAALEQYF. For the CDR3, the DNA is TGTGCCAGCAGCCTCGACCCGGCGGCTCTCGAGCAGTACTTC.

The chain has TRBV10-3 and TRBJ1-5; D remains unclear. CDR1 and CDR2 from the germline V gene are ENHRY and SYGVKD. The V gene lost 6 bases and the J gene lost 3 bases, with 9 bases spanning the gap. This CDR3 is 13 amino acids long. CDR3 nucleotide sequence: TGTGCCATCAGCCGGGAGTACAATCAGCCCCAGCATTTT. Translating gives CAISREYNQPQHF.

CDR3 coding DNA: TGTGCCAGTAGTATTGGCCGGGGGGAAAAACTGTTTTTT. Amino acids: CASSIGRGEKLFF. V gene TRBV19 combines with J gene TRBJ1-4, with D possibly TRBD1 on 5 matching bases. The V gene lost 3 bases and the J gene lost 8 bases, with 10 bases spanning the gap. The germline V gene encodes CDR1 LNHDA and CDR2 SQIVND (reference sequence). The CDR3 loop spans 13 amino acids.

This clone was seen once. The chain is built from TRBV7-9 and TRBJ2-1; 9 bases are a match to TRBD1. Germline CDR1 SEHNR, CDR2 FQNEAQ (reference sequence). The CDR3 has 12 residues. V dropped 4 bases and J dropped 12; count of bases not matched to a gene: 4. The DNA for the CDR3 is TGTGCCAGCAGCTCCACAGGGGGCTTGCAGTTCTTC. Its protein product is CASSSTGGLQFF.

The chain couples TRBV7-9 to TRBJ2-7, with D maybe TRBD2 (6 bases). Trimming stripped 5 bases from V and 8 bases from J, with 19 bases between. The CDR3 sequence is 14 residues long. The germline CDR1 and CDR2 sequences are SEHNR and FQNEAQ (reference sequence). The CDR3 nucleotides read TGTGCCAGCAGCGGAGGGGCGACGGAGGTTCAGCAGTACTTC. Amino acids: CASSGGATEVQQYF.

This rearrangement joins TRBV6-2 or TRBV6-3 to TRBJ1-5; 11 nucleotides agree with TRBD1. CDR1 MNHEY and CDR2 SVGEGT come from the germline V gene. V was pared by 5 bases and J by 5 bases, with 11 bases of the junction left unmatched. There are 17 residues in the CDR3. The CDR3 DNA reads TGTGCCAGCAGTAACGCCGGGACAGGGGGTGTGGATCAGCCCCAGCATTTT. This gives the protein CASSNAGTGGVDQPQHF.

This chain uses TRBV5-1 with TRBJ1-1; TRBD1 is a possible D gene (6 bases). CDR3 length: 13 residues. Trimming left V 4 bases short and J 11 bases short, with 18 bases between. Germline V gene lookup returns CDR1 SGHRS and CDR2 YFSETQ. The CDR3 sequence: CASSPPAGAEAFF. The CDR3 DNA follows: TGCGCCAGCAGCCCCCCGGCAGGGGCCGAGGCTTTCTTT.

CDR3 in amino acids: CASSQGAANQPQHF. CDR3 DNA sequence: TGTGCCAGCAGCCAGGGGGCGGCTAATCAGCCCCAGCATTTT. This chain links TRBV9 with TRBJ1-5; 8 nucleotides agree with TRBD1. The CDR3 totals 14 residues. The germline V gene encodes CDR1 SGDLS and CDR2 YYNGEE. J lost 4 bases, V lost 4 bases, and 4 bases had no gene match.

The chain has TRBV19 and TRBJ2-7; D perhaps matches TRBD1 (6 bases). This CDR3 is 13 amino acids long. Germline V gives CDR1 LNHDA, CDR2 SQIVND (reference sequence). The ends were cut back, 4 bases at V and 0 bases at J, with 7 bases in the middle. The CDR3 nucleotides are TGTGCCAGTAGTAACAGGGACTCCTACGAGCAGTACTTC. Translated: CASSNRDSYEQYF.

The chain combines TRBV6-5 with TRBJ1-1, with 8 bases fitting TRBD1. V was clipped by 6 bases and J by 5 bases; unmatched bases: 11. The length of the CDR3 is 15 residues. Germline lookup yields CDR1 MNHEY and CDR2 SVGAGI. CDR3 sequence: CASRPRQGAGTEAFF. CDR3 in DNA: TGTGCCAGCAGGCCTCGTCAGGGGGCGGGGACTGAAGCTTTCTTT.

V is TRBV25-1 and J is TRBJ1-2; a weak D match, TRBD1 (6 bases). This CDR3 region has 15 residues. Trimming took 2 bases from V and 7 from J, leaving 17 bases between them. Germline CDR1 is MGHDK and CDR2 is SYGVNS. This CDR3 is CASSEPQGLMGGYTF. In DNA form, the CDR3 reads TGTGCCAGCAGTGAACCCCAGGGGCTAATGGGTGGCTACACCTTC.

The chain joins TRBV4-1 to TRBJ2-7; possibly TRBD2 for D (5 bases). V gave up 0 bases and J gave up 2 bases, with 17 bases separating them. Germline loops: CDR1 MGHRA, CDR2 YSYEKL. The CDR3 has 17 amino acids. Here the CDR3 reads CASSQEAVRGFPYEQYF. The CDR3 DNA is TGCGCCAGCAGCCAAGAGGCGGTACGGGGATTCCCCTACGAGCAGTACTTC.

The table lists this clone with a few counts. This chain uses TRBV6-1 with TRBJ2-7; 8 bases are a match to TRBD1. The V segment lost 3 bases and the J segment 4 bases; nucleotides outside the gene matches: 8. CDR3 size: 15 residues. Per germline, CDR1 MNHNS and CDR2 SASEGT. CDR3 nucleotide sequence: TGTGCCAGCAGTGAGCGACAGGGGATTATGTACGAGCAGTACTTC. Protein product: CASSERQGIMYEQYF.

This chain connects TRBV2 to TRBJ2-1, with TRBD2 matching 13 bases. V was pared by 8 bases and J by 7 bases, with 5 bases of the junction left unmatched. CDR1 SNHLY and CDR2 FYNNEI come from the germline V gene. The CDR3 contains 14 residues. As DNA, the CDR3 is TGTGCCAGCCGTGGACTAGCGGGAGTGAATGAGCAGTTCTTC. It yields the protein CASRGLAGVNEQFF.

The rearrangement uses TRBV5-5 and TRBJ1-1; D is perhaps TRBD1 (6 bases). Trimming took off 0 bases at V and 4 bases at J, with 13 bases between the two ends. The germline V gene has CDR1 SGHKS and CDR2 YYEKEE (reference sequence). The CDR3 extends over 15 amino acids. In DNA form, the CDR3 reads TGTGCCAGCAGCTTGGGGCTGGGGGCGGGCACTGAAGCTTTCTTT. Its translation is CASSLGLGAGTEAFF.

The chain employs TRBV29-1 and TRBJ1-1, with 7 bases aligning to TRBD1. The junction had 8 bases not matched to a gene; V was cut back by 6 bases and J by 4 bases. The CDR3 covers 13 residues. Per the germline V gene, CDR1 is SQVTM and CDR2 is ANQGSEA. The CDR3 coding sequence is TGCAGCGTGAGGGGTTACAGGGGCACTGAAGCTTTCTTT. Amino acids: CSVRGYRGTEAFF.